The 14 T cell receptor beta chains reported below all come from one sample, sequenced in a study of shared clonotypes between healthy human individuals. TCRdb's table, derived via immunoSEQ multiplex PCR, lists solely in-frame clones and lacks some. The table lists roughly 640,000 clones, around 74% of them singletons. Sequenced material: memory CD4+ T cells sorted from blood. The subset was: CD45RA-negative fraction. These receptors were taken from a woman in her thirties in good health.

The chain links TRBV6-5 to TRBJ2-5, with D maybe TRBD1 (6 bases). This CDR3 spans 15 amino acids. V was cut by 10 bases and J by 2 bases, with 20 bases left in between. Germline V CDR1 and CDR2: MNHEY, SVGAGI. CDR3 region: CATSASWGQQETQYF. In DNA, the CDR3 is TGTGCCACCTCGGCGTCGTGGGGACAACAAGAGACCCAGTACTTC.

This CDR3 is CSAAYTGEQYF. In nucleotides, the CDR3 is TGCAGCGCTGCCTACACCGGGGAGCAGTACTTC. The J gene is TRBJ2-7, the V gene TRBV29-1; no clear D gene. The CDR3 contains 11 residues. CDR1 and CDR2 (germline): SQVTM, ANQGSEA. The V end was cut by 7 bases, the J end by 7 bases, with 14 bases between.

The V and J genes are TRBV14 and TRBJ2-3; 7 positions match TRBD2. The CDR3 runs 16 residues. Germline CDR1 is SGHDN and CDR2 is FVKESK. Losses at the gene ends were 4 bases for V and 0 bases for J; bases not matched to a gene: 7. In DNA, the CDR3 is TGTGCCAGCAGCCTTTTCGGGGGGATTAGCACAGATACGCAGTATTTT. It translates to CASSLFGGISTDTQYF.

The chain carries TRBV9 and TRBJ2-7; D gene ambiguous. This CDR3 has 15 residues. Between the trimmed V and J ends, which lost 0 bases and 2 bases, there was a span of 12 bases. Germline lookup yields CDR1 SGDLS and CDR2 YYNGEE. CDR3 nucleotide sequence: TGTGCCAGCAGCGTAGGACTGGTATCAACCTACGAGCAGTACTTC. Amino acid sequence: CASSVGLVSTYEQYF.

The chain carries TRBV2 and TRBJ2-5; D may match TRBD1 or TRBD2 (6 bases each). The CDR3 covers 14 residues. CDR1 and CDR2 (germline): SNHLY, FYNNEI. V lost 8 bases and J 5 bases, leaving 18 bases between the germline ends. The CDR3 DNA reads TGTGCCAGCCGAGGGGGGAGAGCACGGGAGACCCAGTACTTC. It translates to CASRGGRARETQYF.

This chain connects TRBV27 to TRBJ2-2, with D maybe TRBD1 (5 bases). Germline assignment: CDR1 MNHEY and CDR2 SMNVEV (reference sequence). CDR3 size: 16 residues. V lost 3 bases, J lost 7 bases, and 18 bases lay in between. DNA for the CDR3: TGTGCCAGCAGTTTCTCGGGCAGGGTGTTAGGCGGGGAGCTGTTTTTT. This encodes CASSFSGRVLGGELFF.

The chain joins TRBV2 to TRBJ1-1, with D unresolved. The CDR3 runs to 13 residues. V was cut by 8 bases and J by 3 bases, with 13 bases left in between. Germline V gene data show CDR1 as SNHLY and CDR2 as FYNNEI. This CDR3 is CASGIGGYTEAFF. DNA for the CDR3: TGTGCCAGCGGGATCGGCGGCTACACTGAAGCTTTCTTT.

The rearrangement joins TRBV19 to TRBJ2-2; 7 positions match TRBD1. Germline trimming cut 9 bases from V and 1 base from J; bases unmatched to any gene: 11. This CDR3 contains 16 residues. CDR1 and CDR2 from the germline V gene are LNHDA and SQIVND (reference sequence). CDR3 region: CARGSGQKLNTGELFF. In DNA, the CDR3 is TGTGCCAGGGGGTCGGGACAGAAACTGAACACCGGGGAGCTGTTTTTT. The whole variable domain, filled in from reference TRBV19 and TRBJ2-2, reads DGGITQSPKYLFRKEGQNVTLSCEQNLNHDAMYWYRQDPGQGLRLIYYSQIVNDFQKGDIAEGYSVSREKKESFPLTVTSAQKNPTAFYLCARGSGQKLNTGELFFGEGSRLTVL.

V and J are TRBV5-1 and TRBJ1-1, with 10 bases lining up with TRBD1. CDR1 is SGHRS, CDR2 YFSETQ, per germline. This CDR3 spans 16 amino acids. Trimming took 0 bases from V and 7 from J; bases not matched to a gene: 9. CDR3 coding DNA: TGCGCCAGCAGCTTGGCCAGACAGGGGGCAATGGGTGAAGCTTTCTTT. Translating it yields CASSLARQGAMGEAFF.

The rearrangement joins TRBV23-1 to TRBJ2-1, with D maybe TRBD1 (6 bases). TRBV23-1 is an ORF; its function is uncertain. V was pared by 4 bases and J by 3 bases, with 7 bases between. CDR3 size: 13 residues. The CDR3 loop reads CASSLDSYNEQFF. CDR3 coding DNA: TGCGCCAGCAGTCTGGACAGCTACAATGAGCAGTTCTTC.

This chain joins TRBV9 and TRBJ1-1, with D perhaps TRBD1 (5 bases). V lost 0 bases and J lost 6, with 21 bases in between. From germline, CDR1 is SGDLS and CDR2 YYNGEE. The CDR3 extends over 17 amino acids. The CDR3 DNA reads TGTGCCAGCAGCGTAGGAGCCGCCTCCGGGGCGCTGGCTGAAGCTTTCTTT. Its translation: CASSVGAASGALAEAFF.

This chain links TRBV2 with TRBJ2-7; possibly TRBD1 for D (6 bases). V lost 0 bases and J 4 bases, leaving 16 bases between the germline ends. Germline V gives CDR1 SNHLY, CDR2 FYNNEI. There are 16 residues in the CDR3. Written as DNA, the CDR3 is TGTGCCAGCAGTGAAGCGGGGGCGTCCCCAACGTACGAGCAGTACTTC. Translating it yields CASSEAGASPTYEQYF. The full variable domain, with the rest looked up from reference TRBV2 and TRBJ2-7, is EPEVTQTPSHQVTQMGQEVILRCVPISNHLYFYWYRQILGQKVEFLVSFYNNEISEKSEIFDDQFSVERPDGSNFTLKIRSTKLEDSAMYFCASSEAGASPTYEQYFGPGTRLTVT.

The chain joins TRBV6-6 to TRBJ2-3; TRBD1 matches 7 bases. Germline V gene data show CDR1 as MNHNY and CDR2 as SVGAGI (reference sequence). V trimming: 4 bases; J trimming: 2 bases; junction bases outside the gene matches: 6. There are 15 residues in the CDR3. CDR3 sequence reads: CASSSRGSITDTQYF. The DNA for the CDR3 is TGTGCCAGCAGTTCCAGGGGGAGCATCACAGATACGCAGTATTTT.

The chain joins TRBV9 to TRBJ2-2, with 9 bases aligning to TRBD1. The V gene end was trimmed by 1 base and the J gene end by 6 bases; junction bases not matched to a gene: 7. Germline CDR1 reads SGDLS; CDR2 reads YYNGEE. The CDR3 is made up of 16 amino acids. CDR3 coding DNA: TGTGCCAGCAGCGTACAGGGACAGGGTGAGGCCGGGGAGCTGTTTTTT. It codes for CASSVQGQGEAGELFF.